This TCR beta chain was sequenced for a study of brain T cells in children with intractable seizures (dated by TCRdb to about 2021). Study-wide context: Resected brain tissue from 53 pediatric epilepsy surgery cases was first screened for immune gene transcripts using a NanoString immunology panel. About 70% of the 12 selected surgery cases also had pre-surgery blood sequenced, which left four cases with brain tissue only.

With regard to this clone: Its antigen has not been determined. No base qualities exist here, and no much larger clone lies one base off it.

The immunoSEQ assay was applied to genomic DNA to generate the TCR beta chain sequences. In the paper's pipeline: CDR3 sequences that did not begin with the conserved framework cysteine at position 104 were removed manually. To get clonality, the normalized Shannon's Diversity Index was subtracted from one, giving values from 0 (maximal diversity) to 1 (oligoclonal). To check whether a given CDR3 had different frequencies in two samples, for example brain versus blood, chi-squared comparison-of-proportions tests were used. Public clonotypes were identified by searching immuneACCESS, and similarity to known antiviral clonotypes was assessed with the VDJdb browser. TCRdb retrieved this table from immuneACCESS and kept in-frame rearrangements only. Not all clones are present; in checked studies, unresolved V genes account for under half, and no reason is known for the remainder. V and J calls and clone size are as listed in that table; D and trimming were resolved from the DNA. For this sample there are around 70,000 clones; approximately 94% appear just once. The leading ten clones occupy approximately 1.5% of the sample.

Points the paper makes about the study in general: Because pre- and post-surgery blood were sequenced to different depths, clones absent from the pre-surgery sample may reflect undersampling. Viral specificity was inferred only from CDR3 sequence similarity, and patients' HCMV serostatus was unknown.

Read against the paper, the sample's time point label means: resected brain tissue, or blood drawn just prior to surgery. The surgery cases that showed the highest brain T cell transcript signatures were chosen for TCR beta chain sequencing of brain tissue, and of blood when it was available. Before surgery, patients had received at least one anti-epileptic drug. The TCR-sequenced patients were children whose drug-resistant epilepsy was caused by tuberous sclerosis complex, focal cortical dysplasia, Rasmussen encephalitis or hemimegalencephaly. Bulk genomic DNA was extracted from unsorted brain tissue and whole blood with the Monarch genomic DNA purification kit. Looking up the germline V gene yields CDR1 SGHDT and CDR2 YYEEEE. Spanning cysteine to phenylalanine, the CDR3 consists of 14 amino acids. The CDR3 DNA has 42 bases and is translated from base 1. Germline trimming amounts to 2 bases on V and 5 bases on J, with 6 as the count of junction bases outside the gene matches.

The source material was peripheral blood, sampled at surgery. The chain couples TRBV5-6 to TRBJ2-7, and 8 bases in between align with TRBD1. This clonotype originated in a boy in the first two years of life with tuberous sclerosis and intractable seizures. The CDR3 sequence is CASSLGQGNDEQYF. The DNA reads as follows: TGTGCCAGCAGCTTAGGACAGGGTAACGACGAGCAGTACTTC.